This T cell receptor beta chain stems from a study of blood T cell repertoires in COVID-19. On the study more broadly: The United States, Italy and Spain provided the acute and convalescent COVID-19 samples. T cells, B-cell-depleted T cells, or PBMCs provided the cDNA or gDNA that served as material.

CDR3 length equals 12 residues. Germline CDR1 reads MNHEY; CDR2 reads SVGAGI. Losses at the gene ends were 7 bases for V and 5 bases for J; bases not matched to a gene: 3. As originally analysed: By means of reference gene primer amplification, nucleated cell counts were estimated. Sequencing was performed with immunoSEQ multiplex PCR; in TCRdb, only in-frame clones are kept and a portion is missing. That table gives V, J and clone size, and the DNA gave D and trimming. The profile shows 150,000 to 200,000 clones, roughly 80% of them singletons. The chain combines TRBV6-5 with TRBJ1-2; TRBD1 matches 8 bases. The sequence was obtained from a woman of 80 years or more with acute or convalescent COVID-19. Material: peripheral blood. Written as DNA, the CDR3 is TGTGCCAGCACCGGACAGGGATATGGCTACACCTTC. Translation gives CASTGQGYGYTF.